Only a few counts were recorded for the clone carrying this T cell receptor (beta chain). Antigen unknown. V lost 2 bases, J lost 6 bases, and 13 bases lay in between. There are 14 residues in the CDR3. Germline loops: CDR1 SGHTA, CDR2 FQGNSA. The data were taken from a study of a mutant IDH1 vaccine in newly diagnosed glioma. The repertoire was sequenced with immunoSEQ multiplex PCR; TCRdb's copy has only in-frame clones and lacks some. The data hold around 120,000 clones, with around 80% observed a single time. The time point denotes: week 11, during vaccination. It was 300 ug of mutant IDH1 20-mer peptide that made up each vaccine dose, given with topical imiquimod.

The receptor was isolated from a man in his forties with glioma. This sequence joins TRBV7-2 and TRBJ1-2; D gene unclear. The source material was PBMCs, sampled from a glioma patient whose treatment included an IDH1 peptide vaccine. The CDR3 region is CASSLNRERDGYTF. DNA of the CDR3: TGTGCCAGCAGCTTAAATAGGGAACGCGATGGCTACACCTTC.